This T cell receptor (beta chain) emerged from a study of shared clonotypes between healthy human individuals. The study, taken as a whole, reports: Relative to clonotypes present in all four donors, those not shared had lower generation probabilities. Rarefaction gave evidence that sorted-subset sequencing remained incomplete despite large depth.

CDR3 length: 14 amino acids. Losses at the gene ends were 3 bases for V and 1 base for J; bases not matched to a gene: 3. From germline, CDR1 is SGHRS and CDR2 YFSETQ. Comment on this clone: Its antigen is still unknown.

Generated by immunoSEQ multiplex PCR, the TCRdb table keeps only in-frame clones and is missing some. The repertoire includes about 380,000 clones, roughly 96% of them detected once, and approximately 0.3% sits in the top ten. Those who donated, Caucasian adults without exception, all lived in Nashville, Tennessee. CD8 memory merged CD45RO+ cells and CCR7-negative CD45RA+ TemRA cells into one population. This clonotype was obtained from a man under 40 in good health. Sequenced input: memory CD8+ T cells sorted from blood. The subset was: CD45RO+ cells pooled with CCR7-negative TemRA cells. The chain carries TRBV5-1 and TRBJ2-5; the match to TRBD2 covers 7 bases. DNA of the CDR3: TGCGCCAGCAGCTCCGAGCGGGGCCAAGAGACCCAGTACTTC. Its translation: CASSSERGQETQYF.